A few counts support the clone carrying this TCR beta chain. Its target is not known. The entry originates in a study of response to subunit inactivated influenza vaccine. Whole-study findings and limits: Authors suggested few new T cells are recruited by each seasonal influenza vaccination.

Via MiXCR, TCRdb re-called the RT-PCR reads, giving one row per CDR3 protein. The sample has approximately 520,000 distinct CDR3 sequences; around 25% are singletons. Trimming cost V 8 bases and J 12 bases, with 20 bases left between them. Germline CDR1 is SQVTM and CDR2 is ANQGSEA. The CDR3 consists of 12 residues. The source was CD4+ T cells sorted from PBMCs, collected about 5 days after vaccination. J is TRBJ2-1 and V is TRBV29-1; D remains unclear. This sequence was found in a man between 50 and 59 years old who received an inactivated influenza vaccine. Here the CDR3 reads CSIIPVPHVQFF. Here the CDR3 DNA reads TGCAGCATCATCCCCGTACCACACGTGCAGTTCTTC.